The present entry profiles one T cell receptor (beta chain) with its context. Its antigen remains unidentified. TCRdb re-called the 5' RACE reads, yielding one record per CDR3 amino acid sequence without DNA. The sample has around 370,000 distinct CDR3 sequences. This sample is part of a study of monozygotic twins with inflammatory bowel disease. Study-wide results and caveats: For IBD patients, clonotypes shared with others were fewer than for healthy twins, especially with disease activity. TCRbeta inverse Simpson diversity was decreased in IBD patients versus healthy co-twins.

The CDR3 has 16 amino acids. Looked up from germline, CDR1 is SGHTS and CDR2 is YDEGEE. The chain links TRBV5-8 to TRBJ2-5; no DNA is available, so the TRBD2 call from TCRdb remains unchecked. Sequenced material: blood. The TCR was taken from a human donor with ulcerative colitis or Crohn's disease, or a healthy co-twin of an affected twin (not recorded which). This CDR3 reads CASSPGLAGVGETQYF.